A selection of T cell receptor beta chains follows, all from one sample in a study of long-term antiretroviral therapy in people with HIV. Produced via immunoSEQ multiplex PCR; TCRdb's table is partial and in-frame only. The sample carries tens of thousands of clones, 85% recorded once. Material: unsorted PBMCs, obtained just under 2.9 years before starting antiretroviral therapy. All receptors come from a woman in her thirties with HIV. Each CDR3 is given with its conserved first and last residue. The D gene is left open where the match is weak.

v_gene	j_gene	d_gene	CDR3aa
TRBV29-1	TRBJ2-4	TRBD1	CSVERDRANIQYF
TRBV6-4	TRBJ2-1	TRBD1	CASSPWTGENNEQFF
TRBV7-2	TRBJ2-3	TRBD2	CASSTWTSGGLDTQYF
TRBV27	TRBJ2-7	-	CASGSGAPTTYEQYF
TRBV28	TRBJ2-7	-	CASSFRTGEQYF
TRBV9	TRBJ1-1	-	CASSETGYTEAFF
TRBV27	TRBJ1-1	-	CASSPGTVEAFF
TRBV19	TRBJ1-3	TRBD1	CASSSPDRARNTIYF
TRBV6-1	TRBJ1-5	-	CASSEKTPFSNQPQHF
TRBV30	TRBJ2-2	-	CAWSVGGARRELFF
TRBV4-2	TRBJ2-2	-	CASSQVADTGELFF
TRBV13	TRBJ2-2	-	CASSVGRGTTGELFF
TRBV6-5	TRBJ1-1	TRBD1	CASSIAGGVAEAFF
TRBV9	TRBJ1-4	-	CASSAGQTNEKLFF
TRBV2	TRBJ2-2	-	CASSVLAPGELFF
TRBV19	TRBJ1-5	TRBD1	CASRRQGQERNQPQHF
TRBV2	TRBJ1-2	-	CASSEWQTHNYGYTF
TRBV5-1	TRBJ2-1	-	CASRTSGGSYNEQFF
TRBV7-8	TRBJ2-1	-	CASTIKGQNGYNEQFF
TRBV9	TRBJ2-7	-	CASSSEQYF
TRBV9	TRBJ1-6	TRBD1	CASSGGGRTGVSPLHF
TRBV19	TRBJ1-5	-	CASRREDYSNQPQHF
TRBV30	TRBJ2-6	-	CAWSPGSGANVLTF
TRBV4-2	TRBJ2-2	TRBD2	CASSQSAGGPLTGELFF
TRBV10-3	TRBJ2-2	TRBD2	CAIKGGLTGELFF
TRBV25-1	TRBJ1-2	-	CASSLTGSGYTF
TRBV6-1	TRBJ1-2	-	CASTQLTNYGYTF
TRBV11-1	TRBJ1-2	-	CASSPISDSVYGYTF
TRBV4-1	TRBJ1-2	-	CASSQGIPPRYTF
TRBV19	TRBJ1-6	TRBD1	CASSTRTGRDSPLHF
TRBV6-5	TRBJ1-5	-	CASRTTAYSNQPQHF
TRBV11-1	TRBJ2-1	-	CASSLGGLTSSYNEQFF
TRBV29-1	TRBJ2-5	-	CSVSFLGAASETQYF
TRBV29-1	TRBJ2-3	TRBD1	CSVRTGATDTQYF
TRBV11-2	TRBJ2-7	TRBD1	CASSPRDRRDAQYF
TRBV9	TRBJ2-3	-	CASSVGGRTDTQYF
TRBV7-2	TRBJ2-2	-	CASSLLIGNTGELFF
TRBV30	TRBJ2-1	-	CAWSGYMNEQFF
TRBV18	TRBJ1-1	-	CASSPNPQVEMAFF
TRBV29-1	TRBJ1-3	TRBD1	CSVDRGGSGNTIYF
TRBV18	TRBJ1-5	TRBD1	CASSLTGTQPQHF
TRBV30	TRBJ2-1	-	CAWSRPGTIINEQFF
TRBV10-1	TRBJ2-7	-	CASGTQSYEQYF
TRBV6-1	TRBJ1-2	-	CASSEAGDPYGYTF
TRBV5-6	TRBJ1-6	-	CASSPGGFSYNSPLHF
TRBV10-3	TRBJ2-2	-	CAIMVLNTGELFF
TRBV29-1	TRBJ1-1	-	CSVEGKNTEAFF
TRBV18	TRBJ1-3	TRBD1	CASSPRTGGNGNTIYF
TRBV2	TRBJ1-6	-	CASTYSYNSPLHF
TRBV19	TRBJ1-3	-	CASSIYLTGSSGNTIYF
TRBV9	TRBJ1-3	-	CASSVVSDSGNTIYF
TRBV15	TRBJ2-1	-	CATSRLSMPGLYYNEQFF
TRBV6-1	TRBJ1-5	-	CASSSMGANQPQHF
TRBV29-1	TRBJ2-5	-	CSVESGQETQYF
TRBV30	TRBJ2-1	-	CAWELLGQPGGEQFF
TRBV7-3	TRBJ2-2	TRBD1	CASSNDRGRELFF